These T cell receptor beta chains were read from a single sample in a study of OX40 agonist ivuxolimab in advanced cancers. The protocol was immunoSEQ multiplex PCR, while the TCRdb copy is restricted to in-frame clones and leaves out a portion. The table has approximately 160,000 clones, 85% to 95% seen once. The sequencing used CD4+ or CD8+ T cells sorted from blood, collected in a trial of the OX40 agonist ivuxolimab. The receptors were sampled from an adult with an advanced solid tumor such as melanoma, head and neck, liver or kidney cancer. CDR3s include the opening cysteine and the closing phenylalanine or tryptophan. D genes are given only for firm matches. Part of the rows lack a size; the others show once, few, many or a class for expanded clones.

CDR3nt | CDR3aa | d_gene | j_gene | abundance | v_gene
TGTGCCTGGAGTTGGGGCACGGGAGCTTATCAAGCTTTCTTT | CAWSWGTGAYQAFF | . | TRBJ1-1 | . | TRBV30
TGTGCCAGCAGTAACGACCGTTTCTCTGGAAACACCATATATTTT | CASSNDRFSGNTIYF | . | TRBJ1-3 | . | TRBV6-5
TGTGCCAGCAGTGTCGACGGGTCTTACACCGGGGAGCTGTTTTTT | CASSVDGSYTGELFF | . | TRBJ2-2 | . | TRBV6-4
TGTGCCACCAGCAGAGATTATGGGACAGGGACTCATCGCAATCAGCCCCAGCATTTT | CATSRDYGTGTHRNQPQHF | TRBD1 | TRBJ1-5 | . | TRBV15
TGTGCCAGCAGCCCGGGGGGGGCTAATGAAAAACTGTTTTTT | CASSPGGANEKLFF | . | TRBJ1-4 | . | TRBV6-5
TGTGCCAGCAGGAGGGAGGCCGGGGAGCTGTTTTTT | CASRREAGELFF | . | TRBJ2-2 | . | TRBV6-5
TGCAGCGTTCGCCAGGGAGCAAGTGAAAAACTGTTTTTT | CSVRQGASEKLFF | . | TRBJ1-4 | . | TRBV29-1
TGCGCCAGCAGCCGAGACGGACTAGCGGGACCTTTTAATGAGCAGTTCTTC | CASSRDGLAGPFNEQFF | TRBD2 | TRBJ2-1 | . | TRBV5-1
TGTGCCAGTACGCGGGACGGGGACAATGAGCAGTTCTTC | CASTRDGDNEQFF | . | TRBJ2-1 | . | TRBV19
TGCGCCAGCAGCTTGGTAGGCCAGGGGGCCATGAACACTGAAGCTTTCTTT | CASSLVGQGAMNTEAFF | TRBD1 | TRBJ1-1 | . | TRBV5-1
TGCGCCAGCAGCCGCACCCTCGGACTAGCGGGAGAGGTGTGGGAGCTGTTTTTT | CASSRTLGLAGEVWELFF | TRBD2 | TRBJ2-2 | . | TRBV4-3
TGTGCCAGCGCCGAAGGGACAGGGTATGAGCAGTACTTC | CASAEGTGYEQYF | TRBD1 | TRBJ2-7 | . | TRBV28
TGTGCCAGCAGCGCCTTTATGGGGGCGGGACTGATTAATGAAAAACTGTTTTTT | CASSAFMGAGLINEKLFF | . | TRBJ1-4 | once | TRBV7-9
TGCGCCAGCAGGGGGGCGGGGGCCGACACCGGGGAGCTGTTTTTT | CASRGAGADTGELFF | . | TRBJ2-2 | . | TRBV4-3
TGTGCCAGCAGTCGACAGGGTAGCAATCAGCCCCAGCATTTT | CASSRQGSNQPQHF | TRBD1 | TRBJ1-5 | . | TRBV6-6
TGCAGCGTTGAATCCTCCAGGGACTCTGGGGCCAACGTCCTGACTTTC | CSVESSRDSGANVLTF | . | TRBJ2-6 | . | TRBV29-1